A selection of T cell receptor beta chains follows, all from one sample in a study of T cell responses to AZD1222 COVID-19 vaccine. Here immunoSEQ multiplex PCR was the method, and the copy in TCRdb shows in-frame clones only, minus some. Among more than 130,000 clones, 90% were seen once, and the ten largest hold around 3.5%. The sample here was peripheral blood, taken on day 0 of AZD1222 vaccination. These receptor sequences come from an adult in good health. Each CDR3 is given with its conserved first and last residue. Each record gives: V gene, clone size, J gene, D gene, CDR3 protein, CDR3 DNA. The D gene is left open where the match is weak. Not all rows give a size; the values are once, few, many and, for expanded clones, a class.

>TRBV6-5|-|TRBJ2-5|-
CASGMGETQYF
TGTGCCAGCGGGATGGGCGAGACCCAGTACTTC
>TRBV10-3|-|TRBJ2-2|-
CAISKQGWGELFF
TGTGCCATCAGTAAACAGGGCTGGGGGGAGCTGTTTTTT
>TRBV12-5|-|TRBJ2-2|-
CASGLPGSNTGELFF
TGTGCTAGTGGTTTGCCAGGATCGAACACCGGGGAGCTGTTTTTT
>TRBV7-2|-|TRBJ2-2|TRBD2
CASTPGTRATGELFF
TGTGCCAGCACCCCCGGGACTAGGGCCACCGGGGAGCTGTTTTTT
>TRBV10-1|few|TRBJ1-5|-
CASSESRPWDQPQHF
TGCGCCAGCAGTGAGAGCAGACCCTGGGATCAGCCCCAGCATTTT
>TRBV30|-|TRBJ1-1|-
CAWSVSVRNTEAFF
TGTGCCTGGAGTGTATCGGTGCGCAACACTGAAGCTTTCTTT
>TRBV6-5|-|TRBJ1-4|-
CASSYSPPGLEKLFF
TGTGCCAGCAGTTACTCACCGCCAGGCCTTGAAAAACTGTTTTTT
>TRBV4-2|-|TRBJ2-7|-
CASSQDLRGVHEQYF
TGTGCCAGCAGCCAAGATCTTAGAGGGGTCCACGAGCAGTACTTC
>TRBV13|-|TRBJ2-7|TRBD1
CASSPRPGTGDYEQYF
TGTGCCAGCAGCCCCAGGCCCGGGACAGGGGATTACGAGCAGTACTTC
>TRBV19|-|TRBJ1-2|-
CASRIDQSGYTF
TGTGCCAGTAGGATAGATCAGTCGGGCTACACCTTC
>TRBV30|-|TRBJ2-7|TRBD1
CAWSGTALYEQYF
TGTGCCTGGTCCGGGACAGCCTTATACGAGCAGTACTTC
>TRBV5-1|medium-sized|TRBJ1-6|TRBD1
CASSLDRGDSPLHF
TGCGCCAGCAGTTTGGACAGGGGGGATTCACCCCTCCACTTT
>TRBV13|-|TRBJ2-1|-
CASSLRRNEQFF
TGTGCCAGCAGCTTACGCAGAAATGAGCAGTTCTTC
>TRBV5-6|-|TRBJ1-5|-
CASSLQGKNQPQHF
TGTGCCAGCAGCTTGCAGGGCAAAAATCAGCCCCAGCATTTT
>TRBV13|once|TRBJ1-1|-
CASSPYPQGRTEAFF
TGTGCCAGCAGCCCCTACCCCCAGGGGCGCACTGAAGCTTTCTTT
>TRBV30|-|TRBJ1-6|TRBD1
CAWSGGYNSPLHF
TGTGCCTGGTCAGGGGGATATAATTCACCCCTCCACTTT
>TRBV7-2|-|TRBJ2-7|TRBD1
CASSPGGSVSEQYF
TGTGCCAGCAGCCCAGGGGGTTCTGTAAGCGAGCAGTACTTC
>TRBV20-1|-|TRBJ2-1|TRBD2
CSASFGAGAYNEQFF
TGCAGTGCTAGTTTTGGAGCGGGGGCCTACAATGAGCAGTTCTTC
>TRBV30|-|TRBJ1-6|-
CAWSVRVGRGDSPLHF
TGTGCCTGGAGTGTACGGGTAGGGAGGGGTGATTCACCCCTCCACTTT
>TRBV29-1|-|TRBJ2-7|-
CSVELGSGENEQYF
TGCAGCGTTGAATTGGGATCTGGGGAGAACGAGCAGTACTTC
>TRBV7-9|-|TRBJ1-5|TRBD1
CASSSWTGGINQPQHF
TGTGCCAGCAGCTCCTGGACAGGGGGCATCAATCAGCCCCAGCATTTT
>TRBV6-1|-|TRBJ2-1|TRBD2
CASSATAASGSRWNEQFF
TGTGCCAGCAGTGCGACAGCGGCTAGCGGGAGTCGGTGGAATGAGCAGTTCTTC
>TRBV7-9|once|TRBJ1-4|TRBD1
CASSLQGQVEKLFF
TGTGCCAGCAGCCTGCAAGGACAGGTTGAAAAACTGTTTTTT
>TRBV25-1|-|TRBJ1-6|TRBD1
CASSEWTGGVHSPLHF
TGTGCCAGCAGTGAATGGACAGGGGGCGTTCATTCACCCCTCCACTTT
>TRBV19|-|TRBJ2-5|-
CASSVGRWAEETQYF
TGTGCCAGTAGTGTCGGGAGATGGGCGGAAGAGACCCAGTACTTC
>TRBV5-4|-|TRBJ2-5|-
CASLREPQETQYF
TGTGCCAGCCTACGGGAGCCCCAAGAGACCCAGTACTTC
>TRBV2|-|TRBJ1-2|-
CASSDYQGNYGYTF
TGTGCCAGCAGTGATTATCAGGGGAACTATGGCTACACCTTC
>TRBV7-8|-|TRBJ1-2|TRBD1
CASSDRDRGYGYTF
TGTGCCAGCAGCGACCGGGACAGGGGCTATGGCTACACCTTC
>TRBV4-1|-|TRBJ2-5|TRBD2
CASSQLAGGGETQYF
TGCGCCAGCAGCCAACTAGCGGGAGGAGGGGAGACCCAGTACTTC
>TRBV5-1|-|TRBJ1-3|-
CASSFTGSSGNTIYF
TGCGCCAGCAGCTTCACAGGGAGCTCTGGAAACACCATATATTTT
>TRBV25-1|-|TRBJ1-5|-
CASSEYGVNQPQHF
TGTGCCAGCAGTGAATATGGGGTTAATCAGCCCCAGCATTTT
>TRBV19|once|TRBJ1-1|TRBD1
CASSISTGGTEAFF
TGTGCCAGTAGTATAAGTACAGGGGGAACTGAAGCTTTCTTT
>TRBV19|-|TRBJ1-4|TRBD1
CASSTGTANEKLFF
TGTGCCAGTAGTACCGGGACAGCTAATGAAAAACTGTTTTTT